This T cell receptor (beta chain) comes out of a study of blood T cells in healthy people across ages. Sample donors were healthy Caucasian individuals that came from Russia, aged about 6 to 95. Study-wide points: Long-lived donors had more naive CD4+ cells and higher diversity than aged donors. No conclusive comparison of naive versus antigen-experienced cells was possible with unsorted PBMCs.

CDR3 length: 16 amino acids. V gave up 2 bases and J gave up 5 bases; unmatched junction bases: 9. CDR1 and CDR2 (germline): MNHEY, SVGAGI. Combining a sample-barcoded 5' primer with a J-beta primer mix, a second PCR ran for roughly 7 to 12 cycles. Each cDNA molecule received a tag from a template-switch adaptor that had 12 random nucleotides. TCRdb re-called the 5' RACE reads through MiXCR, storing one row per CDR3 protein. This table holds more than 1.4 million distinct CDR3 sequences, 35% to 45% found once. As for this clonotype: Its antigen is not known.

The V gene is TRBV6-5, the J gene TRBJ2-3; 8 nucleotides line up with TRBD2. The receptor comes from a young woman in good health. Sequencing was carried out using blood. This CDR3 reads CASSYISGSGVDTQYF. CDR3 in DNA: TGTGCCAGCAGTTACATCAGCGGGAGTGGTGTAGATACGCAGTATTTT.